These 8 T cell receptor beta chains were sequenced from one sample in a study of blood T cell repertoires in COVID-19. Profiled with immunoSEQ multiplex PCR; TCRdb holds only in-frame clones, not every one. The sample yields roughly 54,000 clones, around 84% seen once. Source material: peripheral blood. The receptors come from a man between 45 and 60 years old with acute or convalescent COVID-19.

The rearrangement joins TRBV5-4 to TRBJ1-2; D perhaps matches TRBD1 (5 bases). The ends were cut back, 3 bases at V and 3 bases at J, with 12 bases in the middle. The CDR3 length is 14 residues. CDR1 is SGHNT and CDR2 is YYREEE in the germline V gene (reference sequence). This chain's CDR3 is CASSSRQSDYGYTF. The CDR3 DNA reads TGTGCCAGCAGCTCGCGACAGTCGGACTATGGCTACACCTTC.

This chain joins TRBV10-3 and TRBJ1-2, with no clear D. V lost 3 bases to trimming and J lost 0 bases, with 8 bases between them. CDR3 size: 14 residues. Germline V gives CDR1 ENHRY, CDR2 SYGVKD. In DNA, the CDR3 is TGTGCCATCAGTGAAATGGGCCCTAACTATGGCTACACCTTC. Amino acid sequence: CAISEMGPNYGYTF.

J is TRBJ2-7 and V is TRBV7-6; weak D call: TRBD2 (6 bases). This CDR3 is built from 15 residues. Germline V gene sequence: CDR1 SGHVS, CDR2 FNYEAQ. The germline V and J ends were trimmed by 1 base and 2 bases, with 12 bases remaining between them. The CDR3 DNA sequence: TGTGCCAGCAGCTTAGGAGGAGGGGATACCTACGAGCAGTACTTC. Translation gives CASSLGGGDTYEQYF.

The rearrangement links TRBV5-4 to TRBJ2-5; 11 nucleotides align to TRBD2. The V gene's germline CDR1 is SGHNT and CDR2 YYREEE (reference sequence). The CDR3 spans 16 residues. The V and J ends lost 4 bases and 5 bases, in that order; junction bases with no gene match: 10. The CDR3 region is CASSQGVAGGDETQYF. In DNA form, the CDR3 reads TGTGCCAGCAGCCAGGGGGTAGCGGGAGGGGATGAGACCCAGTACTTC.

In this sample, this clone turned up once. This chain links TRBV6-6 with TRBJ1-4; 7 bases agree with TRBD1. The CDR3 runs 14 residues. V gave up 2 bases and J gave up 14 bases; unmatched junction bases: 11. Germline values: CDR1 MNHNY, CDR2 SVGAGI (reference sequence). For the CDR3, the DNA is TGTGCCAGCAGTTACGGGACAGACTTACCTAACCTGTTTTTT. Its translation is CASSYGTDLPNLFF.

This sequence joins TRBV7-9 and TRBJ2-7; D is undetermined. Germline assignment: CDR1 SEHNR and CDR2 FQNEAQ (reference sequence). The CDR3 is 17 residues long. V dropped 0 bases and J dropped 3 bases, with 18 bases sitting between them. CDR3 in amino acids: CASSLAPTFSRIYEQYF. DNA for the CDR3: TGTGCCAGCAGCTTAGCCCCCACGTTCTCCAGAATCTACGAGCAGTACTTC.

This clone has just one count. The rearrangement joins TRBV19 to TRBJ2-4; tentatively, D is TRBD2 (5 bases). Trimming took off 8 bases at V and 8 bases at J, with 16 bases between the two ends. The CDR3 is made up of 13 amino acids. CDR1 is LNHDA and CDR2 is SQIVND in the germline V gene (reference sequence). For the CDR3, the DNA is TGTGCCAGTGCCCGGGGTCGGGAAGACATTCAGTACTTC. Translation gives CASARGREDIQYF.

As regards this clone: At one boundary the junction diverges from the germline segment, which might be a read error. The chain employs TRBV28 and TRBJ2-7; TRBD2 agrees at 13 bases. Germline V gene sequence: CDR1 MDHEN, CDR2 SYDVKM. This CDR3 has 14 residues. This CDR3 reads CASSPGTSGELPVF. CDR3 coding DNA: TGTGCCAGCAGTCCCGGGACTAGCGGGGAGCTGCCCGTCTTC.